This entry is about one TCR beta chain. This CDR3 has 13 residues. Germline trimming cut 10 bases from V and 7 bases from J; bases unmatched to any gene: 9. The germline V gene encodes CDR1 LNHDA and CDR2 SQIVND (reference sequence). These data belong to a study of blood T cell repertoires in COVID-19. Study-level information: COVID-19 samples, acute and convalescent, were from the United States, Italy and Spain. Sample material is recorded as cDNA or gDNA derived from T cells, B-cell-depleted T cells, or PBMCs.

Original processing notes: Researchers report that nucleated cell counts were estimated from reference gene primer amplification. Here immunoSEQ multiplex PCR was the method, and the copy in TCRdb shows in-frame clones only, minus some. V and J calls and clone size are those listed in that table; D and trimming were worked out from the DNA. Of 200,000 to 300,000 clones listed, 65% to 90% are singletons. Sequenced input: peripheral blood. This chain connects TRBV19 to TRBJ2-2, with TRBD2 identical over 7 bases. The origin of this receptor is a man between 40 and 49 years old who had recovered from COVID-19. The CDR3 sequence: CATDQRDGGELFF. For the CDR3, the DNA is TGTGCCACCGATCAGCGGGACGGCGGGGAGCTGTTTTTT.